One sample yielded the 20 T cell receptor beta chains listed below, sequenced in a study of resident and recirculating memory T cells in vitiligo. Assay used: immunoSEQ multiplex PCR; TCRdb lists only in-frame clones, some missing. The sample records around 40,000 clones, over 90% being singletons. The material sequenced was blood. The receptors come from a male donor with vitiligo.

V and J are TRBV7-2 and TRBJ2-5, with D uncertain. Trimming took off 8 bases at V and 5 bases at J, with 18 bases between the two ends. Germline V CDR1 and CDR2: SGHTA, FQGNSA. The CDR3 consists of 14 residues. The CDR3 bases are TGTGCCAGCCTACCGACCAGGTCGTCTGAGACCCAGTACTTC. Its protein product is CASLPTRSSETQYF. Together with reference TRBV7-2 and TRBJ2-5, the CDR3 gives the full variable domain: GAGVSQSPSNKVTEKGKDVELRCDPISGHTALYWYRQSLGQGLEFLIYFQGNSAPDKSGLPSDRFSAERTGGSVSTLTIQRTQQEDSAVYLCASLPTRSSETQYFGPGTRLLVL.

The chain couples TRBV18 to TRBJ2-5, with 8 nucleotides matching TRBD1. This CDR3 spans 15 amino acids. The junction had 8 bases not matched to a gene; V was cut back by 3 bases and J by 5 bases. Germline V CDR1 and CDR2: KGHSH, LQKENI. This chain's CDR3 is CASSPRDRRTETQYF. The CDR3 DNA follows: TGTGCCAGCTCACCCCGGGACAGGCGGACGGAGACCCAGTACTTC.

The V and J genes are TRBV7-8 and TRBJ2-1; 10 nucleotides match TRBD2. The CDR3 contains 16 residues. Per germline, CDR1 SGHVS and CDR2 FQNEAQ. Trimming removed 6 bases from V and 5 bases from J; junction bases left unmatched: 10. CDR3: CASSSSGGNFNNEQFF. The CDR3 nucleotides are TGTGCCAGCAGTTCTAGCGGGGGTAACTTTAACAATGAGCAGTTCTTC.

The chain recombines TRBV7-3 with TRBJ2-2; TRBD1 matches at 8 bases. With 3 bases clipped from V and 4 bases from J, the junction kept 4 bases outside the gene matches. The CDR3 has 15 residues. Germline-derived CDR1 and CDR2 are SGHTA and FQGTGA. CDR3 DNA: TGTGCCAGCAGCTTGGACAGGGCCCCCACCGGGGAGCTGTTTTTT. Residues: CASSLDRAPTGELFF.

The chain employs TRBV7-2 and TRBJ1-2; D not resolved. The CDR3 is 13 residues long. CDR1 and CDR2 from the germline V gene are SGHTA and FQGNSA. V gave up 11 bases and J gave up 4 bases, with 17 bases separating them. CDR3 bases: TGTGCCCGGGGTGGGGAAGGGCCCTATGGCTACACCTTC. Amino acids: CARGGEGPYGYTF.

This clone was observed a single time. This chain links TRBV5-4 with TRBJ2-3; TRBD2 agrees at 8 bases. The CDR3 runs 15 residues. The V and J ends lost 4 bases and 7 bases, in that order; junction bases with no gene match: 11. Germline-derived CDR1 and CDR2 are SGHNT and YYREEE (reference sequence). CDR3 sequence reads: CASSRGGRGDYTQYF. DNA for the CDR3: TGTGCCAGCAGCAGGGGAGGGCGGGGGGACTATACGCAGTATTTT.

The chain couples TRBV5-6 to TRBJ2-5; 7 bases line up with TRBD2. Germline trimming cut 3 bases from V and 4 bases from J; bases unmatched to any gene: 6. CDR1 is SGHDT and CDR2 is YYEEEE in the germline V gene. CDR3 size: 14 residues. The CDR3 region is CASSSATGGETQYF. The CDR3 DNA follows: TGTGCCAGCAGCTCAGCGACGGGAGGAGAGACCCAGTACTTC.

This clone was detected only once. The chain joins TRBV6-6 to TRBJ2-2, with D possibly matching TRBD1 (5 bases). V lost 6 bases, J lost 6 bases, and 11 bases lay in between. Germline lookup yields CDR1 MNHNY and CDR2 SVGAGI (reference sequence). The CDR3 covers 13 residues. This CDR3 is CASSSRVAGELFF. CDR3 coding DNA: TGTGCCAGCAGCTCCAGGGTAGCCGGGGAGCTGTTTTTT.

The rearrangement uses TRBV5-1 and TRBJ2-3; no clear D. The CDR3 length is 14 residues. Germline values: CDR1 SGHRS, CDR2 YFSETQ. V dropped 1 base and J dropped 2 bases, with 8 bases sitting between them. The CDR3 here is CASSLNYYTDTQYF. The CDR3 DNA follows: TGCGCCAGCAGCTTGAACTATTACACAGATACGCAGTATTTT.

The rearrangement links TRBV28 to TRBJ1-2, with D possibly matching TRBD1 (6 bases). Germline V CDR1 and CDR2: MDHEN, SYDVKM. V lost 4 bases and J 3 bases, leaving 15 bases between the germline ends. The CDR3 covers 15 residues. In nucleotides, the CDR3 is TGTGCCAGCAGTTCCACCGACAGGACCTACTATGGCTACACCTTC. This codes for CASSSTDRTYYGYTF.

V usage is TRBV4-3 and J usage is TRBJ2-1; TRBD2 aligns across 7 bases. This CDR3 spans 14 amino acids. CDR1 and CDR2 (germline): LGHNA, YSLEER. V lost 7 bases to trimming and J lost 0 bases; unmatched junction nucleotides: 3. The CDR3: CASTSGTSYNEQFF. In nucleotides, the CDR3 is TGCGCCAGCACCAGCGGGACCTCCTACAATGAGCAGTTCTTC.

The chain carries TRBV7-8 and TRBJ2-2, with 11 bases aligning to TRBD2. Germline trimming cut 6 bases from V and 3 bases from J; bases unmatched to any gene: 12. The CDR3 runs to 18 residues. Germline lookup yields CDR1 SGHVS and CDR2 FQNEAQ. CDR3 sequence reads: CASSRQDLAGGHTGELFF. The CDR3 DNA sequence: TGTGCCAGCAGTCGACAAGACTTAGCGGGGGGGCACACCGGGGAGCTGTTTTTT.

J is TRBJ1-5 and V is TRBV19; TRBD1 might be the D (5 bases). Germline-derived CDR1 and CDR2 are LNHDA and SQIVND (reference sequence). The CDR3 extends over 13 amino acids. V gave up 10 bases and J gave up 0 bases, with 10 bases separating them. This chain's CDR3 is CATQGYSNQPQHF. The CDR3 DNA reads TGTGCCACCCAGGGTTATAGCAATCAGCCCCAGCATTTT.

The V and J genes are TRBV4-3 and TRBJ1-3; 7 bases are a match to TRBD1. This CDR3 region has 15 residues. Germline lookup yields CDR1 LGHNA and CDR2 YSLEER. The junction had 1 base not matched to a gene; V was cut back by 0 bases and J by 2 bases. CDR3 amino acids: CASSQETGPGNTIYF. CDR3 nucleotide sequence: TGCGCCAGCAGCCAAGAGACAGGGCCTGGAAACACCATATATTTT.

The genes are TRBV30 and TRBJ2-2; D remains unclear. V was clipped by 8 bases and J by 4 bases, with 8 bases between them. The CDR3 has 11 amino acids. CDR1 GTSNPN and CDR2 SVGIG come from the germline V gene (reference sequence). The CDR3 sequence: CALGLTGELFF. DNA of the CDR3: TGTGCCCTAGGCCTCACCGGGGAGCTGTTTTTT.

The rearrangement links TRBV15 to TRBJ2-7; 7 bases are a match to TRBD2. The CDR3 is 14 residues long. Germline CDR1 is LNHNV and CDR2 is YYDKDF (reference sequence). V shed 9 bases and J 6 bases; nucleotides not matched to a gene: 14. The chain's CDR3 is CATARGDPGREQYF. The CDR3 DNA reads TGTGCCACGGCCCGGGGGGACCCAGGGCGCGAGCAGTACTTC.

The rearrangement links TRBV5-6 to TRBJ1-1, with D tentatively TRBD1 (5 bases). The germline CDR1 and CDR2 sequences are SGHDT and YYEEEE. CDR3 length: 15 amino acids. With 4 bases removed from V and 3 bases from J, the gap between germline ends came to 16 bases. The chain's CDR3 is CASSGSGSWDTEAFF. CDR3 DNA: TGTGCCAGCAGCGGCTCAGGGTCCTGGGACACTGAAGCTTTCTTT.

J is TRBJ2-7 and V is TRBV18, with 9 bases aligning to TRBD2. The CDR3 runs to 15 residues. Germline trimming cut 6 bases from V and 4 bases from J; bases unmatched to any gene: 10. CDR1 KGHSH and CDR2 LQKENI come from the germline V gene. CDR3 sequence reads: CASSPLQRGVYEQYF. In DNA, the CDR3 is TGTGCCAGCTCCCCGCTGCAGCGGGGGGTTTACGAGCAGTACTTC.

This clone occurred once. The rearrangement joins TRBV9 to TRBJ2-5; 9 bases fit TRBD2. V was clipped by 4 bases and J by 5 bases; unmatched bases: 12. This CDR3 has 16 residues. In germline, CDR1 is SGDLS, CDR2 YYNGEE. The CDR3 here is CASSRGGLAGRETQYF. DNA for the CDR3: TGTGCCAGCAGCAGGGGGGGGCTAGCGGGGAGGGAGACCCAGTACTTC.

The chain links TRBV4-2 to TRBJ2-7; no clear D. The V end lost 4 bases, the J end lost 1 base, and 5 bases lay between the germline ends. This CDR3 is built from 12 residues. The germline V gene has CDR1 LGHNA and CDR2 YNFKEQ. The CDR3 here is CASSPLSYEQYF. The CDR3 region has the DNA TGTGCCAGCAGCCCCCTATCCTACGAGCAGTACTTC.